Below, 2 T cell receptor beta chains from the same sample are listed, as sequenced in a study of shared clonotypes between healthy human individuals (dated by TCRdb to about 2020). The method behind the library was the immunoSEQ multiplex PCR assay. This immuneACCESS table, as held by TCRdb, lists in-frame sequences with V and J called but not all clones. Of the missing ones, under half trace to an unresolved V gene in checked studies; the others have no known cause. This sample lists over 700,000 clones; roughly 72% were detected once. Together, the top ten hold around 1.8% of the sample. Sequencing was carried out using memory CD4+ T cells sorted from blood. This specimen's cell subset or site label, interpreted: CD45RA-negative fraction. The receptors here all came from a young woman in good health.

This clone was seen more than once but under ten times. The V and J genes are TRBV7-8 and TRBJ1-4; D call uncertain. Between the trimmed V and J ends, which lost 3 bases and 7 bases, there was a span of 27 bases. Germline lookup yields CDR1 SGHVS and CDR2 FQNEAQ. The CDR3 runs to 19 residues. Written as DNA, the CDR3 is TGTGCCAGCAGCTTGCCGGGGAATAAAACATTCTCAGGAGGTGAAAAACTGTTTTTT. Amino acids: CASSLPGNKTFSGGEKLFF.

This chain links TRBV19 with TRBJ2-7; tentative D call: TRBD2 (5 bases). V was trimmed by 7 bases and J by 2 bases, leaving 15 bases between them. The CDR3 spans 14 residues. Germline CDR1 reads LNHDA; CDR2 reads SQIVND (reference sequence). CDR3 nucleotide sequence: TGTGCCAGTACCGTGGGTCGGGAACCCTACGAGCAGTACTTC. It specifies CASTVGREPYEQYF.